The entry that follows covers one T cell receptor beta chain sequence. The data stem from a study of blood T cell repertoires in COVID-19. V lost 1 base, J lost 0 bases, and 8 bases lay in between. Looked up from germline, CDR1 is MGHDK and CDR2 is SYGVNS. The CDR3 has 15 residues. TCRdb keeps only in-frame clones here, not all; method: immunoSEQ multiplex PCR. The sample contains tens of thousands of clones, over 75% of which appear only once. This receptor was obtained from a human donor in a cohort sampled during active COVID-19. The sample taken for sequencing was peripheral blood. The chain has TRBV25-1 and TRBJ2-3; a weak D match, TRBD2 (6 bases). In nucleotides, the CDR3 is TGTGCCAGCAGTGAATTCGGGGGTAGCACAGATACGCAGTATTTT. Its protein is CASSEFGGSTDTQYF.